The clone carrying this T cell receptor (beta chain) appeared a few times. The data originate from a study of early T cells in non-severe SARS-CoV-2 infection. The germline V gene has CDR1 MGHDK and CDR2 SYGVNS. The CDR3 spans 15 residues. Trimming removed 0 bases at V and 0 bases at J, with 9 bases between. TCRdb re-analysed the 5' RACE reads in MiXCR, keeping a single row per CDR3 protein. The repertoire holds roughly 88,000 distinct CDR3 sequences, 11% to 15% seen once, with under 7.5% in the top ten. The TCR comes from an adult who was a healthcare worker with PCR-confirmed SARS-CoV-2 infection or an uninfected control (not recorded which). Sequenced material: whole blood. The rearrangement joins TRBV25-1 to TRBJ2-7; D gene ambiguous. The CDR3 nucleotides are TGTGCCAGCAGTGAATATGGCGGCCGCTCCTACGAGCAGTACTTC. Translated: CASSEYGGRSYEQYF.